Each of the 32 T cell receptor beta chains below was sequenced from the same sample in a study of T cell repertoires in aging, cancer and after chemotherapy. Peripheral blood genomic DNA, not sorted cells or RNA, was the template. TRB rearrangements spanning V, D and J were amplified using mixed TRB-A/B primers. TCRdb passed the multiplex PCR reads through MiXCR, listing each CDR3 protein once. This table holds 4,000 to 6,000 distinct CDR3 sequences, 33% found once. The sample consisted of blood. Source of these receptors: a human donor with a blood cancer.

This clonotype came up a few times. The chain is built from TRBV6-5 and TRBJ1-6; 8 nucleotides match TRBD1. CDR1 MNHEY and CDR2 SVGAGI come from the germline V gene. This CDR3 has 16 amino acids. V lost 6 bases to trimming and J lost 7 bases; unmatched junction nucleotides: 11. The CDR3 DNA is TGTGCCAGCAGCCGTGGACAGGGCACAGCCAATTCACCCCTCCACTTT. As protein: CASSRGQGTANSPLHF.

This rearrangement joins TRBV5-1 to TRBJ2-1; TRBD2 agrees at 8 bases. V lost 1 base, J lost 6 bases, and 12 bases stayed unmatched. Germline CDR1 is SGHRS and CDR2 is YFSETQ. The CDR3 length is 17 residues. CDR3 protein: CASSLRASFGGGNEQFF. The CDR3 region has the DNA TGCGCCAGCAGCTTGAGGGCGAGCTTCGGGGGGGGCAATGAGCAGTTCTTC. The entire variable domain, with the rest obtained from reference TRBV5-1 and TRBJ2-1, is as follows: KAGVTQTPRYLIKTRGQQVTLSCSPISGHRSVSWYQQTPGQGLQFLFEYFSETQRNKGNFPGRFSGRQFSNSRSEMNVSTLELGDSALYLCASSLRASFGGGNEQFFGPGTRLTVL.

CDR3 residues: CASSLALWGGDSPLHF. CDR3 nucleotides: TGCGCCAGCAGCTTGGCCTTGTGGGGTGGTGATTCACCCCTCCACTTT. The chain uses TRBV5-1 and TRBJ1-6; no clear D. This CDR3 spans 16 amino acids. Looked up from germline, CDR1 is SGHRS and CDR2 is YFSETQ. With 0 bases removed from V and 8 bases from J, the gap between germline ends came to 15 bases.

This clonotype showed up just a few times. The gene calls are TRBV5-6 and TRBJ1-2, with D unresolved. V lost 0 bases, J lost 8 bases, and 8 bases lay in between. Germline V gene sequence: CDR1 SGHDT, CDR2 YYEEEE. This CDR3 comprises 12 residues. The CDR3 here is CASSLGFQGYTF. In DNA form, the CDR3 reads TGTGCCAGCAGCTTGGGCTTTCAGGGCTACACCTTC.

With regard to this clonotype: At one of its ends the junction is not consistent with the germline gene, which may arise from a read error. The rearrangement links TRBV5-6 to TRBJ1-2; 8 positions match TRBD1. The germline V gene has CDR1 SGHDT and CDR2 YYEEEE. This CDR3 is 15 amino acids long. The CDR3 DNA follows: TGCGCCAGCAGCTCACAGGGGGGCGGGAACTATGGCTACACCTTC. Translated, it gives CASSSQGGGNYGYTF.

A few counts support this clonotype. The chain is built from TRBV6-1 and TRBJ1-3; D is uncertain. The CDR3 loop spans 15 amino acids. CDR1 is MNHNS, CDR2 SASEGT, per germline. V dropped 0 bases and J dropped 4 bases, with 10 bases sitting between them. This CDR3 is CASSEALGRGNTIYF. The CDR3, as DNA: TGTGCCAGCAGTGAAGCGCTGGGGAGGGGAAACACCATATATTTT.

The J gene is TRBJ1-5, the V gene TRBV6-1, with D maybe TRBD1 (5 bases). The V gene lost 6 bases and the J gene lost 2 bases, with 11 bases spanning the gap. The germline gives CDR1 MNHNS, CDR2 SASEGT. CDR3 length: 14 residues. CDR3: CASSSGNRNQPQHF. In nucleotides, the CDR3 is TGTGCCAGCAGCTCAGGGAATCGCAATCAGCCCCAGCATTTT.

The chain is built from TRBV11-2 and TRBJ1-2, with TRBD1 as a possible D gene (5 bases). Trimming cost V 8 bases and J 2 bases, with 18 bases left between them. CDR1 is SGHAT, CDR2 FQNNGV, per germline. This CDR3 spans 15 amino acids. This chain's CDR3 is CASGYPGRNNYGYTF. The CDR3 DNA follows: TGTGCCAGCGGATACCCGGGGCGCAACAACTATGGCTACACCTTC. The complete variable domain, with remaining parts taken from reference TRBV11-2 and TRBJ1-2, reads EAGVAQSPRYKIIEKRQSVAFWCNPISGHATLYWYQQILGQGPKLLIQFQNNGVVDDSQLPKDRFSAERLKGVDSTLKIQPAKLEDSAVYLCASGYPGRNNYGYTFGSGTRLTVV.

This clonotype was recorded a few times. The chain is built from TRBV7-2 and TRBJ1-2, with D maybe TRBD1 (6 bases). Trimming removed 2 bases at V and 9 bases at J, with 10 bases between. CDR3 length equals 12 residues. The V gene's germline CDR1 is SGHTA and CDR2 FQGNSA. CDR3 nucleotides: TGTGCCAGCAGCTTACGGCAGGGGAGCTACACCTTC. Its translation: CASSLRQGSYTF.

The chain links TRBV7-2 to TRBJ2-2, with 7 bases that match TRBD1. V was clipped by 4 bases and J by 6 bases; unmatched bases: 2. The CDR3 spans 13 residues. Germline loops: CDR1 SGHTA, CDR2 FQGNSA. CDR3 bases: TGTGCCAGCAGCTCCGACAGGGCCGGGGAGCTGTTTTTT. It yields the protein CASSSDRAGELFF.

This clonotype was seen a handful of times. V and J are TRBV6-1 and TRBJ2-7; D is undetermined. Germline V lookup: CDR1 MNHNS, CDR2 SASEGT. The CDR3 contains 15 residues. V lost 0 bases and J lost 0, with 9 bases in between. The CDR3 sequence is CASSEAQWVSYEQYF. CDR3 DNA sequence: TGTGCCAGCAGTGAAGCGCAGTGGGTCTCCTACGAGCAGTACTTC.

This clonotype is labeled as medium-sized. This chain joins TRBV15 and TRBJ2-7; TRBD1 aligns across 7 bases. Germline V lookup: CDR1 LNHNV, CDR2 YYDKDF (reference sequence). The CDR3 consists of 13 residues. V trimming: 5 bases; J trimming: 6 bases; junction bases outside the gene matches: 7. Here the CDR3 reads CATSSDRQGEQYF. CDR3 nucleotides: TGTGCCACCAGCTCCGACAGACAGGGCGAGCAGTACTTC.

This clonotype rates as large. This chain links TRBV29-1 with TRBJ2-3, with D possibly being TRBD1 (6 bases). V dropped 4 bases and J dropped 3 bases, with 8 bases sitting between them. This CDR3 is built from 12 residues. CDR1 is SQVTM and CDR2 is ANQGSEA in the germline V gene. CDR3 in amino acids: CSVGQGTDTQYF. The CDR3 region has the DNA TGCAGCGTTGGGCAGGGGACAGATACGCAGTATTTT.

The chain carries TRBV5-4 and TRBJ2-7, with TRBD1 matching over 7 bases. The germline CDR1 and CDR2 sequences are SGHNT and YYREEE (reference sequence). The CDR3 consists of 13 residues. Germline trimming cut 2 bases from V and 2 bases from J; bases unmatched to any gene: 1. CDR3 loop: CASSFQGAYEQYF. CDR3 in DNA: TGTGCCAGCAGCTTCCAGGGGGCCTACGAGCAGTACTTC.

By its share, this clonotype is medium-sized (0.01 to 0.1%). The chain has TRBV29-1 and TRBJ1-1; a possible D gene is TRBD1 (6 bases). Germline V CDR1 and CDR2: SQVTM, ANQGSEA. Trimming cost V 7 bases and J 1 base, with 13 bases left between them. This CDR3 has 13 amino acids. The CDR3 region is CSARGQQNTEAFF. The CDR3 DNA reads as TGCAGCGCACGAGGACAGCAGAACACTGAAGCTTTCTTT.

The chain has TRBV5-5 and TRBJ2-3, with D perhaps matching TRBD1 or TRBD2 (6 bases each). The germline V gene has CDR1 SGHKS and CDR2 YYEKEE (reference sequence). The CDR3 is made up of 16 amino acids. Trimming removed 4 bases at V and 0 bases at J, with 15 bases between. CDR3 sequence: CASSPPTGASTDTQYF. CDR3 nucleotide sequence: TGTGCCAGCAGCCCCCCGACGGGGGCTAGCACAGATACGCAGTATTTT.

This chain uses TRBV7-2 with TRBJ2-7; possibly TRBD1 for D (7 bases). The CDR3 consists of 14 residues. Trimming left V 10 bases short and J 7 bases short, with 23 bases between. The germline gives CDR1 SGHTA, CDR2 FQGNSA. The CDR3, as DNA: TGTGCCATCAGGCAAGGAGGGGGCAGGTCGGAGCAGTACTTC. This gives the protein CAIRQGGGRSEQYF. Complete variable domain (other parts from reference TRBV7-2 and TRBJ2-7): GAGVSQSPSNKVTEKGKDVELRCDPISGHTALYWYRQSLGQGLEFLIYFQGNSAPDKSGLPSDRFSAERTGGSVSTLTIQRTQQEDSAVYLCAIRQGGGRSEQYFGPGTRLTVT.

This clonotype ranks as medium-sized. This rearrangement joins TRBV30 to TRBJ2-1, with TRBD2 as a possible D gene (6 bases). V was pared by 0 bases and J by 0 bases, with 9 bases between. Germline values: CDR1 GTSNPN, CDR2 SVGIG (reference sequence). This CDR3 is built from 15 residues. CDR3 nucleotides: TGTGCCTGGAGTGTAAGACTAGACTCCTACAATGAGCAGTTCTTC. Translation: CAWSVRLDSYNEQFF.

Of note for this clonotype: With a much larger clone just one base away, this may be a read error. CDR3 region: CASSRGQYSGANVLTF. In nucleotides, the CDR3 is TGTGCCAGCAGTAGAGGACAGTACTCTGGGGCCAACGTCCTGACTTTC. The chain combines TRBV12-3 or TRBV12-4 with TRBJ2-6, with D perhaps matching TRBD1 (6 bases). V lost 5 bases, J lost 0 bases, and 11 bases lay in between. This CDR3 region has 16 residues.

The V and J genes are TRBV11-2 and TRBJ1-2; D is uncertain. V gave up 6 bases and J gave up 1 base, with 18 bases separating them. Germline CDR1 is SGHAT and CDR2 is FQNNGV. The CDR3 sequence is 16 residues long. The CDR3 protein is CASSSSLGSHNYGYTF. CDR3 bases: TGTGCCAGCAGTTCGAGTCTGGGGTCACATAACTATGGCTACACCTTC.

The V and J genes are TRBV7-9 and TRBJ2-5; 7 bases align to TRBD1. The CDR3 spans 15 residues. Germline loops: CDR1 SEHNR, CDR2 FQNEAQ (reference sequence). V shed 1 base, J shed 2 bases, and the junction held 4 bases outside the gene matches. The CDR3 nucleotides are TGTGCCAGCAGCTTAGTGGCCAGGGGGCAAGAGACCCAGTACTTC. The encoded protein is CASSLVARGQETQYF. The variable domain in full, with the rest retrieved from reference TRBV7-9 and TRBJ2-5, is DTGVSQNPRHKITKRGQNVTFRCDPISEHNRLYWYRQTLGQGPEFLTYFQNEAQLEKSRLLSDRFSAERPKGSFSTLEIQRTEQGDSAMYLCASSLVARGQETQYFGPGTRLLVL.

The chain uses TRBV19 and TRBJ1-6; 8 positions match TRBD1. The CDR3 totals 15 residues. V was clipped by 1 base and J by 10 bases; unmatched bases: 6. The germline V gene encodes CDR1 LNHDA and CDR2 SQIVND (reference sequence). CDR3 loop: CASSIGAGGRSPLHF. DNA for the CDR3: TGTGCCAGTAGTATAGGGGCAGGGGGCAGATCACCCCTCCACTTT.

The CDR3 sequence: CASSPLASSSGYTF. DNA of the CDR3: TGTGCCAGCAGCCCCCTAGCCTCAAGCAGTGGCTACACCTTC. This chain links TRBV6-5 with TRBJ1-2; D call uncertain. Between the trimmed V and J ends, which lost 6 bases and 7 bases, there was a span of 18 bases. The CDR3 length is 14 residues. Germline values: CDR1 MNHEY, CDR2 SVGAGI.

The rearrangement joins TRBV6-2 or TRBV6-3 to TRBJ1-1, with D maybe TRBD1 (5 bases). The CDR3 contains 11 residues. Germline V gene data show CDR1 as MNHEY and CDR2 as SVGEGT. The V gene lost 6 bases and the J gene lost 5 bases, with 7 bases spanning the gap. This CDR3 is CASRRQTEAFF. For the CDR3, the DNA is TGTGCCAGCAGACGACAGACTGAAGCTTTCTTT.

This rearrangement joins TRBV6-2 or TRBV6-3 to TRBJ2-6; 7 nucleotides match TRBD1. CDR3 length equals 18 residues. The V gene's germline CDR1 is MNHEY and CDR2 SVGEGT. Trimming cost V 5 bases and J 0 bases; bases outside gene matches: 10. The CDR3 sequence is CASSPVRQGASGANVLTF. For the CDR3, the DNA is TGTGCCAGCAGTCCAGTTAGACAGGGAGCCTCTGGGGCCAACGTCCTGACTTTC.

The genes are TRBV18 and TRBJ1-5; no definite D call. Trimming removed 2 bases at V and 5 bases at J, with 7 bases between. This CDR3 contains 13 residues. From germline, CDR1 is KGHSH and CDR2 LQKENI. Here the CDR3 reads CASSPGVDQPQHF. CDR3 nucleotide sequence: TGTGCCAGCTCACCAGGGGTGGATCAGCCCCAGCATTTT.

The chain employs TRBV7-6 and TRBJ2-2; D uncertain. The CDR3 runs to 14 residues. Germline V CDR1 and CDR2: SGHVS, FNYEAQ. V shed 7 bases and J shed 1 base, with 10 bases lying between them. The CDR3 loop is CASKGAWNTGELFF. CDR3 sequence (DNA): TGTGCCAGCAAAGGAGCATGGAACACCGGGGAGCTGTTTTTT.

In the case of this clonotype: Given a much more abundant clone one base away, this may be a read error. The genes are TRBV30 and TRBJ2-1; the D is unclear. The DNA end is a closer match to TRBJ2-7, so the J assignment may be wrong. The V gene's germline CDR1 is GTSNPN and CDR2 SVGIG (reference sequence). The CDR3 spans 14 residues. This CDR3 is CAWRETSAYNEQYF. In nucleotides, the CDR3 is TGTGCCTGGAGAGAGACTTCCGCCTACAATGAGCAGTACTTC.

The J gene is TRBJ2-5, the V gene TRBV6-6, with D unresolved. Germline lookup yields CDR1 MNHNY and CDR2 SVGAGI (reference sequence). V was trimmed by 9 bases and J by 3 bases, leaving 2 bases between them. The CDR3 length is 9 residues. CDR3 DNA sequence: TGTGCCAGTGAAGAGACCCAGTACTTC. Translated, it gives CASEETQYF.

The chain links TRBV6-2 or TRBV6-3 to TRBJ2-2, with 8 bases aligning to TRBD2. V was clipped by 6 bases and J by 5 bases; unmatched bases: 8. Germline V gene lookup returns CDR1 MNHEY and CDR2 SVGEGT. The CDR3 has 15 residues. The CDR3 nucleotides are TGTGCCAGCAGCACCCGGGGGGGGGTGACCGGGGAGCTGTTTTTT. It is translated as CASSTRGGVTGELFF.

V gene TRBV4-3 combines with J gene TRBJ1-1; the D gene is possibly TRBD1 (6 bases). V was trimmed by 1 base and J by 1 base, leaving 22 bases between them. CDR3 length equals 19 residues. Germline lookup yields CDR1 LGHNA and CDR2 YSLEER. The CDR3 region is CASSQVADFPGTPNTEAFF. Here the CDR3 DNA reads TGCGCCAGCAGCCAAGTCGCCGATTTCCCCGGGACACCGAACACTGAAGCTTTCTTT.

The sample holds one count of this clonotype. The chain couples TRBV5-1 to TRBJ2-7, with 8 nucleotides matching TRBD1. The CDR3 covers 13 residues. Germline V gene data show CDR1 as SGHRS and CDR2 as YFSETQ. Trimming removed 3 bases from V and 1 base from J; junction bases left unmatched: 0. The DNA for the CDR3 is TGCGCCAGCAGCTGGGACAGGTCCTACGAGCAGTACTTC. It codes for CASSWDRSYEQYF.